Listed below are T cell receptor beta chains from one sample, sequenced in a study of technical replicates of blood from a handful of donors. The protocol was immunoSEQ multiplex PCR, while the TCRdb copy is restricted to in-frame clones and leaves out a portion. Of approximately 88,000 clones in the sample, about 94% were seen once. Source material: T cells isolated from PBMCs. Every receptor here comes from a human donor in good health. The CDR3 runs from the conserved cysteine through the conserved F or W. Fields, in order: CDR3 protein, V gene, clone size, D gene, J gene. The D gene is left open where the match is weak. Expanded clones get a size class; other rows say once, few or many, or leave the size out.

CASSLVSRGHMNTEAFF TRBV5-1 NA NA TRBJ1-1
CASSYGMVQRRQPQHF TRBV6-6 NA NA TRBJ1-5
CASSLKGDGYTF TRBV5-1 once NA TRBJ1-2
CASSFTGANTEAFF TRBV7-9 NA NA TRBJ1-1
CASSHDGETQYF TRBV14 NA NA TRBJ2-5
CAWKSGPNTGELFF TRBV30 NA NA TRBJ2-2
CASSGQGMNTEAFF TRBV11-2 NA TRBD1 TRBJ1-1
CASSITGSAYNEQFF TRBV6-6 NA NA TRBJ2-1
CASSYSGGGTDTQYF TRBV6-5 NA NA TRBJ2-3
CAWSQRGMNTEAFF TRBV30 NA NA TRBJ1-1
CASSVGGEKLFF TRBV7-9 NA NA TRBJ1-4
CASSTLRREREKLFF TRBV19 NA NA TRBJ1-4
CAWGGTGQETQYF TRBV30 NA TRBD1 TRBJ2-5
CASSGLFASNQPQHF TRBV2 few NA TRBJ1-5
CASSSVGMRLPGETQYF TRBV7-9 NA NA TRBJ2-5
CASSSGTGRAGELFF TRBV28 NA NA TRBJ2-2
CASSRRGMGTSEADTQYF TRBV5-1 NA TRBD2 TRBJ2-3
CASSEGWTSGSRIEQYF TRBV6-1 NA TRBD2 TRBJ2-7
CASSSRLGTDTQYF TRBV5-1 NA NA TRBJ2-3
CASSYSRGLPEAFF TRBV6-5 few NA TRBJ1-1
CASRLTATNEKLFF TRBV6-5 NA NA TRBJ1-4
CASSGDGWSSYNEQFF TRBV9 NA NA TRBJ2-1
CASMTLTGLLPETQYF TRBV10-2 NA NA TRBJ2-5
CASSSRGTDTQYF TRBV13 NA NA TRBJ2-3
CASSLRTGANTEAFF TRBV4-1 NA TRBD1 TRBJ1-1
CASIQDSLNTEAFF TRBV10-1 NA NA TRBJ1-1
CSVDTGADAGELFF TRBV29-1 NA TRBD1 TRBJ2-2
CAISEPRLGLNYGYTF TRBV10-3 once NA TRBJ1-2
CSVPRGRERGSSYNEQFF TRBV29-1 NA TRBD1 TRBJ2-1
CASSEATGEAFF TRBV10-2 NA NA TRBJ1-1
CASSSGQRVEQYF TRBV28 NA NA TRBJ2-7
CASSLVGRVGEKLFF TRBV5-1 NA NA TRBJ1-4
CASSLGHLNTEAFF TRBV5-6 NA NA TRBJ1-1
CASSLSRGQNIQYF TRBV27 NA NA TRBJ2-4
CASSHTGTGESGELFF TRBV5-6 once TRBD1 TRBJ2-2
CASSLERPGGLNTEAFF TRBV5-4 NA TRBD1 TRBJ1-1
CASSLVPGPHTDTQYF TRBV7-2 NA NA TRBJ2-3
CASTVDRGSSNSPLHF TRBV4-2 NA TRBD1 TRBJ1-6
CASSGVLAGGPNEQYF TRBV5-1 few TRBD2 TRBJ2-7
CASSSGGARSNEQFF TRBV30 NA TRBD2 TRBJ2-1
CASSLKQGSQPQHF TRBV28 NA NA TRBJ1-5
CASRTWDRDQPQHF TRBV6-1 NA TRBD1 TRBJ1-5
CASSQAQTYNEQFF TRBV4-1 NA NA TRBJ2-1
CATSREEGNEQFF TRBV18 NA TRBD2 TRBJ2-1
CASSPLVGNYGYTF TRBV5-1 once NA TRBJ1-2
CASSLAQFNEQYF TRBV5-1 NA NA TRBJ2-7
CASSLGPGRGQETQYF TRBV4-2 once NA TRBJ2-5
CASKGGATNEKLFF TRBV6-5 NA NA TRBJ1-4
CASSLLGERQGGYSNQPQHF TRBV27 NA TRBD1 TRBJ1-5
CASSPRGLADEQYF TRBV6-5 once NA TRBJ2-7
CASSLGGRGDGELFF TRBV5-1 NA NA TRBJ2-2
CASSLGLLNEQYF TRBV7-3 NA NA TRBJ2-7
CASSLRTGQNTGELFF TRBV5-4 NA TRBD1 TRBJ2-2